The 32 T cell receptor beta chains below come from one sample, sequenced in a study of shared clonotypes between healthy human individuals. Clones were read by immunoSEQ multiplex PCR, and TCRdb kept only the in-frame ones, dropping some. This sample has about 480,000 clones; 60% to 80% occur once, and the top ten carry approximately 12%. The sequencing sample was made of PBMCs. The origin of the receptors is a middle-aged woman in good health. Some clones in this sample may be carry-over from other donors' samples.

The chain links TRBV6-1 to TRBJ2-3; the D is unclear. Germline-derived CDR1 and CDR2 are MNHNS and SASEGT. The CDR3 runs 14 residues. V was shortened by 3 bases and J by 2 bases, with 9 bases between the two germline ends. CDR3 DNA: TGTGCCAGCAGTGATGGGCGGCTCACAGATACGCAGTATTTT. It encodes CASSDGRLTDTQYF.

The CDR3 DNA is TGTGCCAGCAGCCGACCACTCGCGGGAGAGGGGGATACGCAGTATTTT. This sequence encodes CASSRPLAGEGDTQYF. The V gene is TRBV28, the J gene TRBJ2-3; 7 bases are a match to TRBD2. The CDR3 is made up of 16 amino acids. Unmatched junction bases numbered 15, after V lost 6 bases and J lost 6 bases. Germline loops: CDR1 MDHEN, CDR2 SYDVKM.

This chain links TRBV10-2 with TRBJ2-5; 9 bases fit TRBD2. This CDR3 is built from 15 residues. The junction had 7 bases not matched to a gene; V was cut back by 3 bases and J by 5 bases. CDR1 WSHSY and CDR2 SAAADI come from the germline V gene. CDR3 sequence: CASSDSREGGETQYF. CDR3 nucleotides: TGCGCCAGCAGTGATTCGCGGGAGGGCGGGGAGACCCAGTACTTC.

The chain links TRBV7-3 to TRBJ2-3; TRBD2 agrees at 12 bases. Germline CDR1 SGHTA, CDR2 FQGTGA. The CDR3 length is 15 residues. Trimming at V came to 3 bases and at J to 6 bases, leaving 4 bases not matched to a gene. CDR3 DNA sequence: TGTGCCAGCAGCTTGCGACTAGCGGGAGTGGATACGCAGTATTTT. It codes for CASSLRLAGVDTQYF.

The chain recombines TRBV7-2 with TRBJ2-7; 10 bases align to TRBD1. The V gene's germline CDR1 is SGHTA and CDR2 FQGNSA. The CDR3 runs to 14 residues. V was clipped by 6 bases and J by 2 bases; unmatched bases: 4. CDR3 sequence: CASREGQGPYEQYF. The CDR3 DNA follows: TGTGCCAGCAGGGAGGGACAGGGGCCCTACGAGCAGTACTTC. The entire variable domain, with the rest obtained from reference TRBV7-2 and TRBJ2-7, is as follows: GAGVSQSPSNKVTEKGKDVELRCDPISGHTALYWYRQSLGQGLEFLIYFQGNSAPDKSGLPSDRFSAERTGGSVSTLTIQRTQQEDSAVYLCASREGQGPYEQYFGPGTRLTVT.

V and J are TRBV7-3 and TRBJ1-1; D gene ambiguous. Trimming shortened V by 1 base and J by 2 bases, and 8 bases separated the two germline ends. CDR1 is SGHTA, CDR2 FQGTGA, per germline. The CDR3 covers 14 residues. CDR3 coding DNA: TGTGCCAGCAGCTTAAGTGAGGCCAACACTGAAGCTTTCTTT. It translates to CASSLSEANTEAFF.

Concerning this clone itself: This same CDR3 is encoded by further DNA sequences in the sample. The rearrangement joins TRBV5-1 to TRBJ2-1, with TRBD2 matching over 10 bases. Germline loops: CDR1 SGHRS, CDR2 YFSETQ. This CDR3 has 15 residues. J was trimmed by 5 bases and V by 4 bases; bases with no gene match: 6. CDR3 coding DNA: TGCGCCAGCAGCCTCGGACTAGCGGCTCACAATGAGCAGTTCTTC. Protein: CASSLGLAAHNEQFF.

The chain combines TRBV19 with TRBJ1-5; D unclear. V shed 1 base and J shed 0 bases, with 13 bases lying between them. Germline-derived CDR1 and CDR2 are LNHDA and SQIVND (reference sequence). The CDR3 extends over 17 amino acids. This CDR3 is CASSIAATDYSNQPQHF. The CDR3 nucleotides are TGTGCCAGTAGTATAGCTGCAACGGACTATAGCAATCAGCCCCAGCATTTT.

The rearrangement joins TRBV6-4 to TRBJ2-3, with unresolved D. This CDR3 has 13 residues. Trimming took 3 bases from V and 2 from J, leaving 6 bases between them. CDR1 MRHNA and CDR2 SNTAGT come from the germline V gene. The CDR3 reads CASSEGDTDTQYF. For the CDR3, the DNA is TGTGCCAGCAGTGAAGGCGACACAGATACGCAGTATTTT.

The chain combines TRBV28 with TRBJ2-5; 7 positions match TRBD2. TRBJ2-7 explains the end of the DNA better; the J call may be wrong. Germline V gives CDR1 MDHEN, CDR2 SYDVKM. This CDR3 contains 13 residues. CDR3 DNA: TGTGCCAGTACTAGCGCAGGCTCCTACGAGCAGTACTTC. Translated: CASTSAGSYEQYF.

The chain uses TRBV18 and TRBJ2-1, with TRBD2 matching 16 bases. Trimming took 6 bases from V and 8 from J; bases not matched to a gene: 7. CDR3 length: 16 amino acids. Germline CDR1 is KGHSH and CDR2 is LQKENI. The CDR3 bases are TGTGCCAGCTCGCCGGGACTAGCGGGAGGGCAGGATGAGCAGTTCTTC. Translated: CASSPGLAGGQDEQFF.

The chain recombines TRBV5-1 with TRBJ2-3, with 7 bases that match TRBD1. V shed 4 bases and J 4 bases; nucleotides not matched to a gene: 3. The germline V gene has CDR1 SGHRS and CDR2 YFSETQ. The CDR3 consists of 13 residues. CDR3 region: CASSKTGPDTQYF. The CDR3 coding sequence is TGCGCCAGCAGCAAGACAGGGCCAGATACGCAGTATTTT.

The genes are TRBV27 and TRBJ2-7, with 11 bases identical to TRBD2. There are 13 residues in the CDR3. Germline values: CDR1 MNHEY, CDR2 SMNVEV (reference sequence). Unmatched junction bases numbered 4, after V lost 10 bases and J lost 2 bases. The CDR3 loop is CATGLAGPYEQYF. The CDR3 DNA follows: TGTGCCACCGGACTAGCGGGCCCCTACGAGCAGTACTTC.

This chain uses TRBV5-1 with TRBJ2-2; D not certain. The CDR3 has 13 amino acids. The V gene lost 3 bases and the J gene lost 0 bases, with 3 bases spanning the gap. Germline CDR1 SGHRS, CDR2 YFSETQ. For the CDR3, the DNA is TGCGCCAGCAGCTCGACGAACACCGGGGAGCTGTTTTTT. This translates into CASSSTNTGELFF.

The chain couples TRBV7-2 to TRBJ2-2; 10 bases line up with TRBD1. The V gene's germline CDR1 is SGHTA and CDR2 FQGNSA. J lost 5 bases, V lost 1 base, and 7 bases had no gene match. This CDR3 comprises 17 residues. The CDR3 nucleotides read TGTGCCAGCAGCTTAGAGACCGGGACAGGGGCAACCGGGGAGCTGTTTTTT. Translated, it gives CASSLETGTGATGELFF.

The V and J genes are TRBV10-1 and TRBJ2-5; a possible D gene is TRBD2 (6 bases). Germline CDR1 and CDR2: WNHNN and SYGVQD (reference sequence). CDR3 length: 13 residues. The CDR3 nucleotides are TGCGCGATCCCAGCGGGCTGGCAAGAGACCCAGTACTTC. It encodes CAIPAGWQETQYF.

The rearrangement uses TRBV2 and TRBJ2-5; D tentatively reads TRBD1 or TRBD2 (5 bases each). Between the trimmed V and J ends, which lost 7 bases and 5 bases, there was a span of 17 bases. CDR3 length: 14 amino acids. Germline V lookup: CDR1 SNHLY, CDR2 FYNNEI. As DNA, the CDR3 is TGTGCCAGCAACATGGGACCGCTAGGGGAGACCCAGTACTTC. This sequence encodes CASNMGPLGETQYF. Together with reference TRBV2 and TRBJ2-5, the CDR3 gives the full variable domain: EPEVTQTPSHQVTQMGQEVILRCVPISNHLYFYWYRQILGQKVEFLVSFYNNEISEKSEIFDDQFSVERPDGSNFTLKIRSTKLEDSAMYFCASNMGPLGETQYFGPGTRLLVL.

Only a few counts were recorded for this clone. Other nucleotide sequences from this sample produce the same CDR3. The V call is TRBV6-1, the J call TRBJ2-7, with 12 bases matching TRBD2. V lost 7 bases, J lost 3 bases, and 4 bases stayed unmatched. CDR3 size: 14 residues. Germline assignment: CDR1 MNHNS and CDR2 SASEGT. CDR3 protein: CASTRLAGVYEQYF. CDR3 nucleotide sequence: TGTGCCAGCACTAGACTAGCGGGAGTCTACGAGCAGTACTTC.

This clone has just one count. The chain links TRBV5-1 to TRBJ2-5; 8 nucleotides match TRBD2. Germline CDR1 and CDR2: SGHRS and YFSETQ. With 0 bases clipped from V and 1 base from J, the junction kept 5 bases outside the gene matches. This CDR3 region has 16 residues. Here the CDR3 reads CASSLGPGGGQETQYF. The CDR3 nucleotides are TGCGCCAGCAGCTTGGGCCCCGGGGGGGGCCAAGAGACCCAGTACTTC.

The CDR3 region is CASSPRGRSETQYF. The CDR3 bases are TGTGCCAGTAGTCCCCGGGGGCGCTCCGAGACCCAGTACTTC. The chain employs TRBV19 and TRBJ2-5; tentatively, D is TRBD1 or TRBD2 (6 bases each). The ends were cut back, 5 bases at V and 5 bases at J, with 15 bases in the middle. Germline V gene data show CDR1 as LNHDA and CDR2 as SQIVND (reference sequence). The CDR3 is 14 residues long.

V usage is TRBV27 and J usage is TRBJ1-1; D call uncertain. The CDR3 contains 16 residues. In germline, CDR1 is MNHEY, CDR2 SMNVEV (reference sequence). The V and J ends lost 3 bases and 5 bases respectively, with 19 bases between them. The CDR3 spells CASSFDGKGGRTEAFF. In nucleotides, the CDR3 is TGTGCCAGCAGTTTTGACGGGAAGGGAGGTCGAACTGAAGCTTTCTTT.

V and J are TRBV2 and TRBJ2-1, with D possibly TRBD2 on 5 matching bases. V lost 9 bases and J 0 bases, leaving 9 bases between the germline ends. Germline loops: CDR1 SNHLY, CDR2 FYNNEI. The CDR3 spans 13 residues. The CDR3 protein is CASSASSYNEQFF. CDR3 sequence (DNA): TGTGCCAGTAGCGCTAGCTCCTACAATGAGCAGTTCTTC.

Regarding this clone: A much larger clone lies a single base off, so this may be a read error. The chain is built from TRBV29-1 and TRBJ1-5, with TRBD1 as a possible D gene (6 bases). This CDR3 has 13 amino acids. Trimming shortened V by 7 bases and J by 3 bases, and 13 bases separated the two germline ends. The V gene's germline CDR1 is SQVTM and CDR2 ANQGSEA. The CDR3 DNA reads as TGCAGCGCATCGGACAGAGACAATCAGCCCCAGCATTTT. It specifies CSASDRDNQPQHF.

The V and J genes are TRBV7-9 and TRBJ1-4; D ambiguous. From germline, CDR1 is SEHNR and CDR2 FQNEAQ (reference sequence). V shed 3 bases and J shed 6 bases, with 2 bases lying between them. The CDR3 covers 11 residues. In DNA form, the CDR3 reads TGTGCCAGCAGCTTTTATGAAAAACTGTTTTTT. Its protein product is CASSFYEKLFF. Full variable domain (remainder filled in from reference TRBV7-9 and TRBJ1-4): DTGVSQNPRHKITKRGQNVTFRCDPISEHNRLYWYRQTLGQGPEFLTYFQNEAQLEKSRLLSDRFSAERPKGSFSTLEIQRTEQGDSAMYLCASSFYEKLFFGSGTQLSVL.

This chain connects TRBV30 to TRBJ1-5; D is possibly TRBD1 (6 bases). This CDR3 has 13 residues. CDR1 and CDR2 from the germline V gene are GTSNPN and SVGIG (reference sequence). Trimming cost V 2 bases and J 3 bases, with 8 bases left between them. The DNA of the CDR3 is TGTGCCTGGAGTCACAGGGTCAATCAGCCCCAGCATTTT. Encoded protein: CAWSHRVNQPQHF. Together with reference TRBV30 and TRBJ1-5, the CDR3 gives the full variable domain: SQTIHQWPATLVQPVGSPLSLECTVEGTSNPNLYWYRQAAGRGLQLLFYSVGIGQISSEVPQNLSASRPQDRQFILSSKKLLLSDSGFYLCAWSHRVNQPQHFGDGTRLSIL.

CDR3 region: CASSLSEDRGIYEQYF. CDR3 nucleotides: TGCGCCAGCAGTCTTTCTGAAGACAGGGGGATTTACGAGCAGTACTTC. The chain carries TRBV4-1 and TRBJ2-5, with 9 bases fitting TRBD1. The closer fit of TRBJ2-7 to the DNA end suggests the J call may be wrong. Germline V gives CDR1 MGHRA, CDR2 YSYEKL. The CDR3 runs 16 residues.

The V gene is TRBV30, the J gene TRBJ2-1; 9 bases agree with TRBD2. The trim removed 4 bases at V and 2 bases at J, leaving 6 bases unmatched. The CDR3 runs to 15 residues. Germline assignment: CDR1 GTSNPN and CDR2 SVGIG (reference sequence). This chain's CDR3 is CAWTVSGSPYNEQFF. The CDR3 nucleotides are TGTGCCTGGACCGTTAGCGGGAGTCCCTACAATGAGCAGTTCTTC.

This sequence joins TRBV4-3 and TRBJ2-2; D not certain. The CDR3 length is 14 residues. Germline lookup yields CDR1 LGHNA and CDR2 YSLEER. V was cut by 0 bases and J by 6 bases, with 8 bases left in between. The CDR3 bases are TGCGCCAGCAGCCAAGATCGGTTTGCCGGGGAGCTGTTTTTT. Translation: CASSQDRFAGELFF.

This clone was observed a single time. The gene calls are TRBV19 and TRBJ1-2, with 7 positions matching TRBD1. The CDR3 contains 15 residues. The V segment lost 4 bases and the J segment 4 bases; nucleotides outside the gene matches: 9. Germline CDR1 is LNHDA and CDR2 is SQIVND (reference sequence). CDR3: CASSTRVDRAYGYTF. The CDR3 nucleotides are TGTGCCAGTAGTACCCGCGTTGACAGGGCCTATGGCTACACCTTC.

CDR3 in amino acids: CASRVAGTTYNEQFF. In DNA form, the CDR3 reads TGTGCCAGCAGGGTAGCGGGGACTACCTACAATGAGCAGTTCTTC. This chain uses TRBV7-2 with TRBJ2-1, with 8 bases matching TRBD2. The V gene end was trimmed by 6 bases and the J gene end by 2 bases; junction bases not matched to a gene: 6. CDR3 length equals 15 residues. The germline CDR1 and CDR2 sequences are SGHTA and FQGNSA.

V gene TRBV12-5 combines with J gene TRBJ2-2; D unresolved. Trimming left V 3 bases short and J 4 bases short, with 9 bases between. CDR1 is LGHNT, CDR2 FRNRAP, per germline. This CDR3 region has 14 residues. The CDR3: CASGFLAPTGELFF. As DNA, the CDR3 is TGTGCTAGTGGTTTTCTGGCGCCCACCGGGGAGCTGTTTTTT. Combining the CDR3 with reference TRBV12-5 and TRBJ2-2 gives the whole variable domain DARVTQTPRHKVTEMGQEVTMRCQPILGHNTVFWYRQTMMQGLELLAYFRNRAPLDDSGMPKDRFSAEMPDATLATLKIQPSEPRDSAVYFCASGFLAPTGELFFGEGSRLTVL.

The CDR3 region is CASSLARLAGDRETQYF. In DNA form, the CDR3 reads TGTGCCAGCAGCTTAGCTCGTCTAGCGGGAGATCGGGAGACCCAGTACTTC. V is TRBV7-9 and J is TRBJ2-5; TRBD2 agrees at 10 bases. Germline values: CDR1 SEHNR, CDR2 FQNEAQ (reference sequence). This CDR3 spans 17 amino acids. The trim removed 0 bases at V and 5 bases at J, leaving 9 bases unmatched.